This entry lists 13 T cell receptor beta chains sequenced from one sample in a study of beta chain features in type 1 diabetes. Investigators reverse transcribed all isolated RNA, so they sequenced expressed TCRB transcripts. Data came from immunoSEQ multiplex PCR; TCRdb stores just in-frame clones and leaves some out. The sample holds nearly 700,000 clones, 13% seen once. Study-wide results and caveats: Shorter TCRB CDR3s, moderately but significantly so, were found in Type 1 diabetes patients in all four CD4+ subsets.

Which antigens these TCRs recognize remains unknown. Sequencing input: naive CD4+ T cells from blood. The receptors were sampled from a man in his late teens or twenties with type 1 diabetes.

V is TRBV9 and J is TRBJ2-5; D gene unclear. Germline V lookup: CDR1 SGDLS, CDR2 YYNGEE. This CDR3 region has 16 residues. The germline V and J ends were trimmed by 3 bases and 1 base, with 16 bases remaining between them. The CDR3 region has the DNA TGTGCCAGCAGCGCAATCTCCGCGGAGAGCCAAGAGACCCAGTACTTC. Amino acid sequence: CASSAISAESQETQYF.

V gene TRBV25-1 combines with J gene TRBJ1-6; a possible D gene is TRBD1 (6 bases). V was cut by 11 bases and J by 7 bases, with 21 bases left in between. Germline CDR1 is MGHDK and CDR2 is SYGVNS. CDR3 length equals 15 residues. The DNA for the CDR3 is TGTGCCTCCTCAAGAGATTGGACAGCGAATTCACCCCTCCACTTT. Translation gives CASSRDWTANSPLHF.

The table lists this clone with a few counts. This rearrangement joins TRBV6-5 to TRBJ1-1; D remains unclear. The CDR3 extends over 14 amino acids. CDR1 is MNHEY, CDR2 SVGAGI, per germline. V was clipped by 10 bases and J by 4 bases, with 19 bases between them. CDR3 coding DNA: TGTGCCACCTACGGTTGGAGGGTAGGCACTGAAGCTTTCTTT. Protein sequence: CATYGWRVGTEAFF.

This clone showed up just a few times. This chain links TRBV19 with TRBJ2-1; D ambiguous. Trimming removed 4 bases from V and 6 bases from J, with 7 bases in between. The germline V gene has CDR1 LNHDA and CDR2 SQIVND (reference sequence). This CDR3 spans 12 amino acids. DNA for the CDR3: TGTGCCAGTAGTAGGTCTGGCAATGAGCAGTTCTTC. It translates to CASSRSGNEQFF. The complete variable domain, with remaining parts taken from reference TRBV19 and TRBJ2-1, reads DGGITQSPKYLFRKEGQNVTLSCEQNLNHDAMYWYRQDPGQGLRLIYYSQIVNDFQKGDIAEGYSVSREKKESFPLTVTSAQKNPTAFYLCASSRSGNEQFFGPGTRLTVL.

The chain joins TRBV5-4 to TRBJ1-2; maybe TRBD1 (6 bases). Germline CDR1 and CDR2: SGHNT and YYREEE (reference sequence). Trimming took off 3 bases at V and 10 bases at J, with 13 bases between the two ends. There are 12 residues in the CDR3. The CDR3 coding sequence is TGTGCCAGCAGCTCCCCGGACAGACCCTACACCTTC. This gives the protein CASSSPDRPYTF.

This clone was observed a handful of times. The genes are TRBV6-1 and TRBJ2-2; tentative D call: TRBD1 (6 bases). CDR3 size: 15 residues. V shed 8 bases and J shed 9 bases, with 22 bases lying between them. Germline V CDR1 and CDR2: MNHNS, SASEGT. CDR3 loop: CASGRQGSPTRELFF. The CDR3 coding sequence is TGTGCCAGCGGTCGGCAGGGGTCCCCCACTCGGGAGCTGTTTTTT.

The gene calls are TRBV27 and TRBJ2-5, with D perhaps TRBD2 (7 bases). V lost 5 bases, J lost 0 bases, and 22 bases lay in between. Germline V gives CDR1 MNHEY, CDR2 SMNVEV (reference sequence). The CDR3 is 18 residues long. The CDR3 coding sequence is TGTGCCAGCAGTCCCGCGGTGGGCGGGGGCCCTTACCAAGAGACCCAGTACTTC. Its translation: CASSPAVGGGPYQETQYF.

This sequence joins TRBV7-9 and TRBJ1-2; TRBD1 is a possible D gene (5 bases). V was cut by 2 bases and J by 1 base, with 11 bases left in between. CDR1 SEHNR and CDR2 FQNEAQ come from the germline V gene (reference sequence). This CDR3 has 15 residues. CDR3 amino acids: CASSLSSTVNYGYTF. The CDR3 coding sequence is TGTGCCAGCAGCTTATCGTCGACAGTTAACTATGGCTACACCTTC. The variable domain in full, completed from reference TRBV7-9 and TRBJ1-2, reads DTGVSQNPRHKITKRGQNVTFRCDPISEHNRLYWYRQTLGQGPEFLTYFQNEAQLEKSRLLSDRFSAERPKGSFSTLEIQRTEQGDSAMYLCASSLSSTVNYGYTFGSGTRLTVV.

This clone was seen a handful of times. This chain links TRBV5-1 with TRBJ2-1; TRBD1 might be the D (6 bases). V lost 4 bases to trimming and J lost 1 base, with 9 bases between them. Germline CDR1 SGHRS, CDR2 YFSETQ. The CDR3 is 14 residues long. CDR3 DNA sequence: TGCGCCAGCAGCACAACAGGGTCCTACAATGAGCAGTTCTTC. Its translation is CASSTTGSYNEQFF.

This clone was seen a handful of times. This chain links TRBV19 with TRBJ2-7; D not certain. V gave up 1 base and J gave up 1 base, with 5 bases separating them. The CDR3 loop spans 13 amino acids. From germline, CDR1 is LNHDA and CDR2 SQIVND (reference sequence). For the CDR3, the DNA is TGTGCCAGTAGTATAGGAGGTTCCTACGAGCAGTACTTC. Encoded protein: CASSIGGSYEQYF.

The chain is built from TRBV5-4 and TRBJ1-1; D might be TRBD1 (5 bases). The length of the CDR3 is 14 residues. Germline assignment: CDR1 SGHNT and CDR2 YYREEE (reference sequence). V was clipped by 0 bases and J by 1 base, with 7 bases between them. The CDR3 loop is CASSLDRRNTEAFF. The CDR3 DNA follows: TGTGCCAGCAGCTTGGACAGGAGGAACACTGAAGCTTTCTTT.

The chain is built from TRBV25-1 and TRBJ2-7; D is undetermined. The CDR3 totals 13 residues. From germline, CDR1 is MGHDK and CDR2 SYGVNS. Trimming shortened V by 1 base and J by 4 bases, and 8 bases separated the two germline ends. The CDR3 DNA reads as TGTGCCAGCAGTGAATGGCAAGTTTACGAGCAGTACTTC. It specifies CASSEWQVYEQYF.

The CDR3 here is CASSVTSADTQYF. For the CDR3, the DNA is TGTGCCAGCAGCGTAACTAGCGCAGATACGCAGTATTTT. The chain couples TRBV9 to TRBJ2-3, with 7 bases identical to TRBD2. The CDR3 runs 13 residues. Germline V gene lookup returns CDR1 SGDLS and CDR2 YYNGEE. Trimming cost V 1 base and J 4 bases; bases outside gene matches: 0.